This TCR beta chain is drawn from a study of T cell changes during pregnancy in multiple sclerosis. Trimming took off 5 bases at V and 1 base at J, with 15 bases between the two ends. Germline values: CDR1 SGHTA, CDR2 FQGNSA. The CDR3 has 15 amino acids. Profiling relied on immunoSEQ multiplex PCR, and the TCRdb table lists in-frame clones only, not all of them. There are roughly 64,000 clones in the sample; roughly 92% occur only once, and 1.4% lies in the top ten. Sequencing used peripheral blood, obtained in the second trimester of pregnancy. This TCR was sampled from a female donor with multiple sclerosis, enrolled in a pregnancy study. The genes are TRBV7-2 and TRBJ2-7; possible D gene TRBD2, 5 bases. In nucleotides, the CDR3 is TGTGCCAGCAGCCCGCTCGGTAGCGTTTCCTACGAGCAGTACTTC. Its protein is CASSPLGSVSYEQYF.